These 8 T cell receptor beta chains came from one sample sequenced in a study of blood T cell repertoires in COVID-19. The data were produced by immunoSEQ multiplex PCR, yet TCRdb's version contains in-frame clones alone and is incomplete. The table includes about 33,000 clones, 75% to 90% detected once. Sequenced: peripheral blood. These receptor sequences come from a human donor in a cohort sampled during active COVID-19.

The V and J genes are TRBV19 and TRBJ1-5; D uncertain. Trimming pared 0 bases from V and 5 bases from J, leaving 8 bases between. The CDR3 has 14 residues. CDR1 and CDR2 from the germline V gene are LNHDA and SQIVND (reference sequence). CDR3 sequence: CASSIDGPDQPQHF. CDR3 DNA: TGTGCCAGTAGTATAGATGGGCCTGATCAGCCCCAGCATTTT.

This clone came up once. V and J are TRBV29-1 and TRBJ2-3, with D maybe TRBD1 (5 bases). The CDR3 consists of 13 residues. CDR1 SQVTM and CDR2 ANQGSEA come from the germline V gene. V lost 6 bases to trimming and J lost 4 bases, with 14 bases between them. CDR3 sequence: CSVASTGSDTQYF. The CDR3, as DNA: TGCAGCGTAGCCAGCACAGGCTCAGATACGCAGTATTTT.

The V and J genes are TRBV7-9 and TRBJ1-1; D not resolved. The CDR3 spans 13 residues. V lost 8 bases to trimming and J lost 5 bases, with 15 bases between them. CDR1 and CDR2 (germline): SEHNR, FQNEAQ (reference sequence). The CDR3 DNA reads TGTGCCAGCCGGGAGGGTGCCGGAACTGAAGCTTTCTTT. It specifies CASREGAGTEAFF.

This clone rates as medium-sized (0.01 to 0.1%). The CDR3 is CASSLGQGARGYTF. Written as DNA, the CDR3 is TGCGCCAGCAGCTTGGGACAGGGGGCGCGTGGCTACACCTTC. The genes are TRBV5-1 and TRBJ1-2; 10 bases agree with TRBD1. The germline V gene encodes CDR1 SGHRS and CDR2 YFSETQ. The CDR3 totals 14 residues. Unmatched junction bases numbered 3, after V lost 0 bases and J lost 7 bases.

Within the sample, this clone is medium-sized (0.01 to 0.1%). For the CDR3, the DNA is TGTGCCAGCTCGGGGTGGGGTGTACGGCAGCCCCAGCATTTT. Its translation is CASSGWGVRQPQHF. V and J are TRBV5-6 and TRBJ1-5; D ambiguous. Germline V gene lookup returns CDR1 SGHDT and CDR2 YYEEEE. The CDR3 extends over 14 amino acids. Trimming took 7 bases from V and 7 from J, leaving 18 bases between them.

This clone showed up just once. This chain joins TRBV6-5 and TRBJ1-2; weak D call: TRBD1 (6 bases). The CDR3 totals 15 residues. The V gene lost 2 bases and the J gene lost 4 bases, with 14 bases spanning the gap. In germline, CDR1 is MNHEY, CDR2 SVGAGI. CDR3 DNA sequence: TGTGCCAGCAGTTACGGGGGGGCGGGCGGCTATGGCTACACCTTC. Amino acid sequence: CASSYGGAGGYGYTF.

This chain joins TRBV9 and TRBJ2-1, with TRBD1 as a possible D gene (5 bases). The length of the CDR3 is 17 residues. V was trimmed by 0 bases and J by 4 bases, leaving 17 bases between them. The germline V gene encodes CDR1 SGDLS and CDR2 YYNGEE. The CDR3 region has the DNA TGTGCCAGCAGCGTAGCAGGGCTTGAACCCCCGTACAATGAGCAGTTCTTC. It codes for CASSVAGLEPPYNEQFF.

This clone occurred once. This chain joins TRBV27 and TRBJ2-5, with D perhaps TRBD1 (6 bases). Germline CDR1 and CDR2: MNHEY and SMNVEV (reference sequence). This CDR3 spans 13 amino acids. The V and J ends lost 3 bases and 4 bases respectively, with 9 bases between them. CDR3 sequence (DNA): TGTGCCAGCAGTTTCCAGGGGCGAGAGACCCAGTACTTC. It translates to CASSFQGRETQYF.